These T cell receptor beta chains were read from a single sample in a study of blood T cell repertoires in COVID-19. Sequencing was performed with immunoSEQ multiplex PCR; in TCRdb, only in-frame clones are kept and a portion is missing. The sample records over 80,000 clones, around four fifths being singletons. Sequencing used peripheral blood. The receptor source for this set is an older woman with acute or convalescent COVID-19. Each CDR3 is given with its conserved first and last residue. The D gene is left open where the match is weak. Some rows have no size entry. The others give once, few or many, or a class for an expanded clone.

V gene: TRBV2; J gene: TRBJ2-7; D gene: TRBD2; clone size: .; CDR3 DNA: TGTGCCAGCAGTGGGGGTAGCGGGAGGGCCGAAGAGCAGTACTTC; CDR3 protein: CASSGGSGRAEEQYF
V gene: TRBV9; J gene: TRBJ2-1; D gene: .; clone size: .; CDR3 DNA: TGTGCCAGCAGCCCCCCCGGGGGTTTCAATGAGCAGTTCTTC; CDR3 protein: CASSPPGGFNEQFF
V gene: TRBV24-1; J gene: TRBJ2-1; D gene: TRBD2; clone size: .; CDR3 DNA: TGTGCCACCAGTGCCGCCGGGACTAGCGGGGGATCCAACTACAATGAGCAGTTCTTC; CDR3 protein: CATSAAGTSGGSNYNEQFF
V gene: TRBV30; J gene: TRBJ1-5; D gene: .; clone size: once; CDR3 DNA: TGTGCCTGGACCTTAAACGGCAGGGGTAGTCAGCCCCAGCATTTT; CDR3 protein: CAWTLNGRGSQPQHF
V gene: TRBV9; J gene: TRBJ1-1; D gene: .; clone size: .; CDR3 DNA: TGTGCCAGCAGCGTCGGACGGGGGGAGGACACTGAAGCTTTCTTT; CDR3 protein: CASSVGRGEDTEAFF
V gene: TRBV18; J gene: TRBJ1-2; D gene: TRBD1; clone size: .; CDR3 DNA: TGTGCCAGCTCACCACTTTTACTAGGGGGCGACTATGGCTACACCTTC; CDR3 protein: CASSPLLLGGDYGYTF
V gene: TRBV11-3; J gene: TRBJ1-2; D gene: TRBD1; clone size: few; CDR3 DNA: TGTGCCAGCAGCTTGGGACAGGGGATGGGCTACACCTTC; CDR3 protein: CASSLGQGMGYTF
V gene: TRBV21-1; J gene: TRBJ2-7; D gene: .; clone size: once; CDR3 DNA: TGTGCCAGCAGCATACCCCGGGGGTTCTACGAGCAGTACTTC; CDR3 protein: CASSIPRGFYEQYF
V gene: TRBV4-3; J gene: TRBJ2-4; D gene: .; clone size: once; CDR3 DNA: TGCGCCAGCAGCCAAGAAGGGACATCAGACATTCAGTACTTC; CDR3 protein: CASSQEGTSDIQYF
V gene: TRBV7-8; J gene: TRBJ1-5; D gene: TRBD1; clone size: once; CDR3 DNA: TGTGCCAGCAGCTTAGTACGCCAGGGGGGTAATCAGCCCCAGCATTTT; CDR3 protein: CASSLVRQGGNQPQHF
V gene: TRBV19; J gene: TRBJ1-4; D gene: TRBD1; clone size: .; CDR3 DNA: TGTGCCAGTAGTCCGGGACAGGGAAACGGAAAACTGTTTTTT; CDR3 protein: CASSPGQGNGKLFF
V gene: TRBV4-1; J gene: TRBJ2-5; D gene: .; clone size: few; CDR3 DNA: TGCGCCAGCAGCTTAGGGGGTGGGCGAGAGACCCAGTACTTC; CDR3 protein: CASSLGGGRETQYF
V gene: TRBV21-1; J gene: TRBJ1-6; D gene: .; clone size: .; CDR3 DNA: TGTGCCAGCAGCAAAGTACGCCGGGACAGGGTGTTCGATTCACCCCTCCACTTT; CDR3 protein: CASSKVRRDRVFDSPLHF
V gene: TRBV7-2; J gene: TRBJ2-1; D gene: .; clone size: .; CDR3 DNA: TGTGCCAGCAGCTTAAATTCCCTCAATGAGCAGTTCTTC; CDR3 protein: CASSLNSLNEQFF
V gene: TRBV9; J gene: TRBJ1-2; D gene: .; clone size: .; CDR3 DNA: TGTGCCAGCAGCGTAGGTAGAGCAGGAGGAGGTGGCTACACCTTC; CDR3 protein: CASSVGRAGGGGYTF
V gene: TRBV5-6; J gene: TRBJ1-3; D gene: .; clone size: .; CDR3 DNA: TGTGCCAGCAGCCTCGGGGAGGGTGAACCTGGAAACACCATATATTTT; CDR3 protein: CASSLGEGEPGNTIYF
V gene: TRBV7-9; J gene: TRBJ1-2; D gene: TRBD1; clone size: .; CDR3 DNA: TGTGCCAGCAGCCCCTGGGACAGGGGCAGTAACTATGGCTACACCTTC; CDR3 protein: CASSPWDRGSNYGYTF
V gene: TRBV10-3; J gene: TRBJ2-2; D gene: .; clone size: .; CDR3 DNA: TGTGCCATCAGTGATGTTTCCCGGGACACCGGGGAGCTGTTTTTT; CDR3 protein: CAISDVSRDTGELFF
V gene: TRBV6-5; J gene: TRBJ2-5; D gene: .; clone size: .; CDR3 DNA: TGTGCCAGCAGTTACTCTGCAGGGAAATCTGAGACCCAGTACTTC; CDR3 protein: CASSYSAGKSETQYF
V gene: TRBV11-3; J gene: TRBJ1-6; D gene: .; clone size: .; CDR3 DNA: TGTGCCAGCAGGTCCGGGGGGGAAACCTATAATTCACCCCTCCACTTT; CDR3 protein: CASRSGGETYNSPLHF
V gene: TRBV6-1; J gene: TRBJ2-7; D gene: TRBD1; clone size: .; CDR3 DNA: TGTGCCAGCAGTGAAGGCTGGACAGGCGTTACCTACGAGCAGTACTTC; CDR3 protein: CASSEGWTGVTYEQYF
V gene: TRBV5-1; J gene: TRBJ2-3; D gene: TRBD2; clone size: many; CDR3 DNA: TGCGCCAGCAGCTTGGAACTAGCGGTCACAGATACGCAGTATTTT; CDR3 protein: CASSLELAVTDTQYF
V gene: TRBV11-1; J gene: TRBJ1-2; D gene: .; clone size: .; CDR3 DNA: TGTGCCAGCAGCTTAGGCCTGACAGTTAACTATGGCTACACCTTC; CDR3 protein: CASSLGLTVNYGYTF
V gene: TRBV5-1; J gene: TRBJ1-6; D gene: TRBD1; clone size: .; CDR3 DNA: TGCGCCAGCAGCTTGACTACACACAGGGGGAGCGGTTCACCCCTCCACTTT; CDR3 protein: CASSLTTHRGSGSPLHF
V gene: TRBV6-5; J gene: TRBJ2-1; D gene: .; clone size: once; CDR3 DNA: TGTGCCAGCAGTTATATCCATGAGCAGTTCTTC; CDR3 protein: CASSYIHEQFF
V gene: TRBV11-3; J gene: TRBJ1-1; D gene: .; clone size: .; CDR3 DNA: TGTGCCAGCAGCTCTCAGGGGAACACTGAAGCTTTCTTT; CDR3 protein: CASSSQGNTEAFF
V gene: TRBV18; J gene: TRBJ1-4; D gene: .; clone size: .; CDR3 DNA: TGTGCCAGCTCACTGGAGATCTCGGGGGCAACTAATGAAAAACTGTTTTTT; CDR3 protein: CASSLEISGATNEKLFF
V gene: TRBV25-1; J gene: TRBJ1-2; D gene: .; clone size: .; CDR3 DNA: TGTGCCACCGAACAGGGAATCCCCTATGGCTACACCTTC; CDR3 protein: CATEQGIPYGYTF
V gene: TRBV7-9; J gene: TRBJ1-5; D gene: .; clone size: .; CDR3 DNA: TGTGCCAGCAGCTTAGGTGGCGGGGGCAGCAATCAGCCCCAGCATTTT; CDR3 protein: CASSLGGGGSNQPQHF
V gene: TRBV6-4; J gene: TRBJ2-1; D gene: TRBD2; clone size: .; CDR3 DNA: TGTGCCAGCAGTGAACAAGCGGGGGGGCGGAATGAGCAGTTCTTC; CDR3 protein: CASSEQAGGRNEQFF
V gene: TRBV5-1; J gene: TRBJ1-1; D gene: .; clone size: once; CDR3 DNA: TGCGCCAGCAGCTTAGGGACATTGAACACTGAAGCTTTCTTT; CDR3 protein: CASSLGTLNTEAFF
V gene: TRBV7-8; J gene: TRBJ1-5; D gene: TRBD1; clone size: .; CDR3 DNA: TGTGCCAGCAGCCAAGGGACAGGGCGCGATCAGCCCCAGCATTTT; CDR3 protein: CASSQGTGRDQPQHF
V gene: TRBV6-5; J gene: TRBJ1-4; D gene: .; clone size: .; CDR3 DNA: TGTGCCAGCATGTTTCCAGTGGCAGTGAATGAAAAACTGTTTTTT; CDR3 protein: CASMFPVAVNEKLFF
V gene: TRBV5-1; J gene: TRBJ1-1; D gene: .; clone size: .; CDR3 DNA: TGCGCCAGCAGCCCGGACACTATGAACACTGAAGCTTTCTTT; CDR3 protein: CASSPDTMNTEAFF
V gene: TRBV11-3; J gene: TRBJ1-1; D gene: .; clone size: few; CDR3 DNA: TGTGCCAGCAGCCTACCTAATGCGGTCACTGAAGCTTTCTTT; CDR3 protein: CASSLPNAVTEAFF
V gene: TRBV30; J gene: TRBJ1-3; D gene: .; clone size: .; CDR3 DNA: TGTGCCTGGAGTAGCTGGGGCTCGAGCTCTGGAAACACCATATATTTT; CDR3 protein: CAWSSWGSSSGNTIYF
V gene: TRBV2; J gene: TRBJ1-1; D gene: TRBD1; clone size: .; CDR3 DNA: TGTGCCAGCAGTACAGGGGTGACTGAAGCTTTCTTT; CDR3 protein: CASSTGVTEAFF